This T cell receptor (beta chain) was recorded in a study of follicular helper T cells after annual influenza vaccination. The time point: 2015-2016 season, pre-vaccination. Adults received seasonal inactivated influenza vaccine, with sorted blood CD4 subsets sequenced before and after. Cells are cTfh (non-naive CD4+CXCR5+PD-1+), split by ICOS and CD38 into double-positive or double-negative. V was shortened by 4 bases and J by 5 bases, with 8 bases between the two germline ends. There are 12 residues in the CDR3. The germline V gene has CDR1 SEHNR and CDR2 FQNEAQ (reference sequence). General study results and limits: Productive TCRB sequences came from only roughly 10-20% of cells.

Sequencing of TCRB used Survey level resolution. Sequencing used immunoSEQ multiplex PCR; TCRdb keeps in-frame clones, though not all of them. The sample has some 10,000 clones; roughly 82% are singletons. This clone has just one count. What it recognizes is unknown. The specimen was CXCR5+ CD38- circulating T follicular helper cells from blood, collected on the day of influenza vaccination. Regarding subset: circulating Tfh, non-naive CD4+CXCR5+PD-1+ (ICOS+CD38+ or ICOS-CD38-). The receptor's source is an adult who received the influenza vaccine. The chain carries TRBV7-9 and TRBJ1-1; TRBD1 is a possible D gene (5 bases). The CDR3 sequence: CASSSGGTEAFF. CDR3 in DNA: TGTGCCAGCAGCTCGGGGGGGACTGAAGCTTTCTTT.